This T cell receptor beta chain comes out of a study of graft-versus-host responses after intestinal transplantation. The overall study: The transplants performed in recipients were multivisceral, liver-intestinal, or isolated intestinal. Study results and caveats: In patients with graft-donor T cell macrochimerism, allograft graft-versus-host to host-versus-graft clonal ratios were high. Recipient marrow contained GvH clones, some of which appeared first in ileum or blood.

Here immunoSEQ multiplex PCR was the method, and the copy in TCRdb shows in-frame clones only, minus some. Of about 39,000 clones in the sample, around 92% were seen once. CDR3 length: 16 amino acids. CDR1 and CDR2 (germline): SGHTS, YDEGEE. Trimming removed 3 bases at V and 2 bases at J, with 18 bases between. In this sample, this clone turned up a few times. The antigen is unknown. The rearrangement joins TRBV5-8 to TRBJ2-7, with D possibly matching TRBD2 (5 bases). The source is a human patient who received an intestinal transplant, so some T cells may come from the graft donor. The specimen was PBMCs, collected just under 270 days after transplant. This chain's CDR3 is CASSWGDAEMTYEQYF. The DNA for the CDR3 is TGTGCCAGCAGCTGGGGAGACGCCGAGATGACCTACGAGCAGTACTTC.